Listed below are T cell receptor beta chains from one sample, sequenced in a study of blood T cell repertoires in COVID-19. The assay was immunoSEQ multiplex PCR, and TCRdb's table has in-frame clones only and misses some. The data contain some 310,000 clones, around 90% of them seen just once; the ten biggest clones take up 1%. Sequences were obtained from peripheral blood. These receptors all stem from a man in his forties or fifties with active or convalescent COVID-19. CDR3s leave out the opening cysteine and the closing phenylalanine or tryptophan. Each record gives: V gene, CDR3 protein.

>TRBV18
ASSPRFGSEPQH
>TRBV30
AWSDKSGYEQY
>TRBV11-3
ASSLGIRRRDHNSPLH
>TRBV7-2
ASSVSQGPYGYT
>TRBV7-2
ASSLRLAGGSDTQY
>TRBV10-3
AIKGTGMHYEQY
>TRBV6-5
ASIKLASTDTQY
>TRBV4-2
ASSQQGGGRNQPQH
>TRBV27
ASSSPSLAGGDSGANVLT
>TRBV27
ASSYRDFPGELF
>TRBV2
ASKSVRGRTEAF
>TRBV5-1
ASSPRGSGYNEQF
>TRBV11-2
ASSLDRNTEAF
>TRBV19
ASLMTGGGLQPQH
>TRBV25-1
ASSEFEGTQY
>TRBV28
ASSDDLLIAGGRPSYEQY
>TRBV6-2/TRBV6-3
ASSYSERAQY
>TRBV6-2/TRBV6-3
ASSRGSISYNEQF
>TRBV5-6
ASSSGTGHWF
>TRBV30
AWSVGGGYEKLF
>TRBV30
AWGSGSVSYEQY
>TRBV6-5
ASRGTAANEKLF
>TRBV5-1
ASSQEGPEAF
>TRBV28
ASSLLSQGGTEAF
>TRBV7-2
ASSSGGVAF
>TRBV3-1/TRBV3-2
ASSQDMRGPYNEQF
>TRBV4-2
ASSQETSGRISPGELF
>TRBV19
ASSIITSGRNEQY
>TRBV30
AWSQGGGYQPQH
>TRBV5-1
ASSFSFVRGRQETQY
>TRBV5-1
ASSLLSSYNEQF
>TRBV7-9
ASSLLSGLNEQF
>TRBV5-1
ASSTRTSGGENTGELF
>TRBV5-4
ASSLYGAYEQY
>TRBV5-1
ASSLGGAGVSYEQY
>TRBV27
ASSPRGGETQY
>TRBV7-2
ASSFGTPWTGGTGELF
>TRBV6-2/TRBV6-3
ASSYRQGYGYT
>TRBV5-4
ASSIRLAGQETQY
>TRBV10-3
AISESRAVMNTEAF
>TRBV4-1
ASSPWTGRNTEAF
>TRBV5-1
ASSPTKGNYGYT
>TRBV11-2
ASSLASGTYEQY
>TRBV11-2
ASSFDRGAGYT
>TRBV18
ASSPPGQGAYEQF
>TRBV30
AWTVRGITGELF
>TRBV7-8
ASSPLLGGMPDTQY
>TRBV5-1
ASSLRQGSDEKLF
>TRBV18
ASSPGENTEAF
>TRBV19
ASNSLAGVPGANVLT
>TRBV12-3/TRBV12-4
ASSFGEGEAF
>TRBV14
ASSQGGRWRNTEAF
>TRBV12-3/TRBV12-4
ASSPGRGEQF